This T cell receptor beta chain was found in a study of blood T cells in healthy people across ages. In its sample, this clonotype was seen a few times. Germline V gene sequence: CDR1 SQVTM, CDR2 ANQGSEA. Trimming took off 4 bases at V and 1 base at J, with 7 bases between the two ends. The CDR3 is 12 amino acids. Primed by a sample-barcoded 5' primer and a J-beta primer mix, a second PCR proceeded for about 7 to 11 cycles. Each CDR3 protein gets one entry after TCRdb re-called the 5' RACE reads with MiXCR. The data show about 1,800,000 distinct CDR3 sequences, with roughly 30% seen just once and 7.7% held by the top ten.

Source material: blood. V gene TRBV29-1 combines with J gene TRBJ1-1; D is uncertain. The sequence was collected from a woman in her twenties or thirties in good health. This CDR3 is CSVADQNTEAFF. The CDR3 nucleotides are TGCAGCGTTGCCGACCAGAACACTGAAGCTTTCTTT.